The clone carrying this TCR beta chain came up a few times. The antigen is undetermined. This record comes from a study of circulating CD8 cells and anti-PD-1 response in melanoma. Study context: Responders had complete or partial responses; non-responders had stable or progressive disease.

Study-level results: No tumor material was available, so peptide assays assessed reactivity. Diversity ranked highest in DNEG and lowest in TIGIT subsets.

The germline V and J ends were trimmed by 3 bases and 1 base, with 9 bases remaining between them. CDR3 length: 15 residues. Germline assignment: CDR1 SNHLY and CDR2 FYNNEI. Each library started from about 15 ng of total RNA using the QIAseq Immune Repertoire TCR panel. TCRdb re-derived calls from the reads in MiXCR, one entry per CDR3 protein. In the table there are 2,000 to 2,500 distinct CDR3 sequences, approximately 6.5% of which are singletons. Sorting of live CD3+CD8+TCRalphabeta+ cells by PD-1 and/or TIGIT gave four subsets. The J gene is TRBJ2-2, the V gene TRBV2; weak D call: TRBD1 (5 bases). Specimen: CD8+ T cells from PBMCs, collected at baseline or after one month of anti-PD-1 therapy (not recorded which). The receptor was derived from a human donor with melanoma. Written as DNA, the CDR3 is TGTGCCAGCAGTGACAGGGTAGAGAACACCGGGGAGCTGTTTTTT. This codes for CASSDRVENTGELFF.